Listed below are T cell receptor beta chains from one sample, sequenced in a study of blood T cell dynamics during melanoma immunotherapy. Generated by immunoSEQ multiplex PCR, the TCRdb table keeps only in-frame clones and is missing some. Found here are fewer than 20,000 clones, about 95% of them singletons; the top ten hold around 0.2%. The input for sequencing was effector memory CD8+ T cells from blood, taken from a patient treated with checkpoint blockade. These receptors were obtained from a human donor with melanoma. Both conserved end residues are part of each CDR3. A D gene is named only where the DNA matches it firmly. Clone size is not always given. Where it is, it says once, few, many or a class for expanded clones.

15	TRBV27	-	-	TRBJ1-1	TGTGCCAGCAGTCTCTATTACCCAGAGAACACTGAAGCTTTCTTT	CASSLYYPENTEAFF
16	TRBV7-9	once	-	TRBJ1-3	TGTGCCAGCAGCTTAGCCGTTAGCAGGGCTGGAAACACCATATATTTT	CASSLAVSRAGNTIYF
12	TRBV27	-	-	TRBJ2-7	TGTGCCAGCAGCTCAATGGACTACGAGCAGTACTTC	CASSSMDYEQYF
15	TRBV14	-	TRBD2	TRBJ2-1	TGTGCCAGCAGCCAAGGAGCGGGAGGATACAATGAGCAGTTCTTC	CASSQGAGGYNEQFF
12	TRBV13	-	-	TRBJ1-1	TGTGCCAGCAGCTTAGAGAAGACTGAAGCTTTCTTT	CASSLEKTEAFF
18	TRBV28	once	-	TRBJ1-1	TGTGCCAGCAGCCCGTATGCCCCAGGGGAGGAGGCGAACACTGAAGCTTTCTTT	CASSPYAPGEEANTEAFF
15	TRBV6-1	-	TRBD1	TRBJ1-4	TGTGCCAGCAGTGAATCTCAGGGGGCAGGTGAAAAACTGTTTTTT	CASSESQGAGEKLFF
14	TRBV28	-	-	TRBJ2-1	TGTGCCAGCAGGACAGCAAGCTCCTACAATGAGCAGTTCTTC	CASRTASSYNEQFF
15	TRBV7-2	few	-	TRBJ1-2	TGTGCCAGCAGCTTAGACTTTAGGGAGCCGGATGGCTACACCTTC	CASSLDFREPDGYTF
14	TRBV7-8	-	-	TRBJ2-1	TGTGCCAGCAGCCCTACCGGACAGCACAATGAGCAGTTCTTC	CASSPTGQHNEQFF
16	TRBV14	-	-	TRBJ2-1	TGTGCCAGCAGCCAAGTTGGAGCCCCTGGCTACAATGAGCAGTTCTTC	CASSQVGAPGYNEQFF
14	TRBV19	-	-	TRBJ1-1	TGTGCCAGTAGTATAATTTCAGGGGATGGTGAAGCTTTCTTT	CASSIISGDGEAFF
18	TRBV7-8	-	TRBD1	TRBJ2-2	TGTGCCAGCAGAGCCGGGACAGCATTCTCCGCGAACACCGGGGAGCTGTTTTTT	CASRAGTAFSANTGELFF
14	TRBV7-9	once	TRBD1	TRBJ2-2	TGTGCCAGCAGCCCCCCACAGGGGACCGGGGAGCTGTTTTTT	CASSPPQGTGELFF
11	TRBV5-6	-	-	TRBJ2-7	TGTGCCAGCAGCTTAATCTACGAGCAGTACTTC	CASSLIYEQYF
12	TRBV27	few	-	TRBJ2-7	TGTGCCAGCAGTTTAAGTGGTGGCGAGCAGTACTTC	CASSLSGGEQYF
12	TRBV6-6	-	TRBD2	TRBJ2-7	TGTGCCAGCAGTTACCCGGGGGGCGAGCAGTACTTC	CASSYPGGEQYF
19	TRBV14	-	TRBD2	TRBJ2-1	TGTGCCAGCAGCCTGCGGCTAGCGGGAGGGCTCGAGGTGGATAATGAGCAGTTCTTC	CASSLRLAGGLEVDNEQFF
15	TRBV6-5	-	-	TRBJ2-1	TGTGCCAGCAGTGCATCTCTGGGGGGGCTCACTGAGCAGTTCTTC	CASSASLGGLTEQFF
15	TRBV6-1	once	TRBD1	TRBJ1-5	TGTGCCAGCAGTGAGCAGGGGGTAAGCAATCAGCCCCAGCATTTT	CASSEQGVSNQPQHF
13	TRBV9	-	TRBD2	TRBJ2-1	TGTGCCAGCAGCGCGACTAGCGCTAATGAGCAGTTCTTC	CASSATSANEQFF
17	TRBV9	-	-	TRBJ2-1	TGTGCCAGCAGCGTAAACCGGGGAAAGGGTCAATCGAATGAGCAGTTCTTC	CASSVNRGKGQSNEQFF
13	TRBV6-6	-	-	TRBJ1-5	TGTGCCAGCAAATTAAATAGCAATCAGCCCCAGCATTTT	CASKLNSNQPQHF
11	TRBV6-5	-	-	TRBJ2-1	TGTGCCAGCAGTTACTCGAATGAGCAGTTCTTC	CASSYSNEQFF
15	TRBV6-5	-	TRBD1	TRBJ2-2	TGTGCCAGCAGCTGGGGACAGGAGAACACCGGGGAGCTGTTTTTT	CASSWGQENTGELFF
15	TRBV2	-	TRBD1	TRBJ1-1	TGTGCCAGCAGTGTGCACAGGGGCCGGAACACTGAAGCTTTCTTT	CASSVHRGRNTEAFF
14	TRBV7-9	few	-	TRBJ1-5	TGTGCCAGCGGCCCAAGGGATAGCAATCAGCCCCAGCATTTT	CASGPRDSNQPQHF